These 21 T cell receptor beta chains were sequenced from one sample in a study of T cell responses to AZD1222 COVID-19 vaccine. Only in-frame clones appear in the TCRdb table, and some are missing; sequencing was by immunoSEQ multiplex PCR. This sample has 120,000 to 150,000 clones, with roughly 86% found just once. This sample comprised peripheral blood, obtained 28 days after the second dose of the MenACWY control vaccine. Source of these receptors: an adult who received the MenACWY meningococcal vaccine as a control.

The chain is built from TRBV13 and TRBJ1-1; TRBD1 is a possible D gene (5 bases). CDR3 length: 14 residues. Germline values: CDR1 PRHDT, CDR2 FYEKMQ (reference sequence). The germline V and J ends were trimmed by 5 bases and 1 base, with 11 bases remaining between them. Here the CDR3 reads CASSPRGGNTEAFF. In DNA form, the CDR3 reads TGTGCCAGCAGCCCCCGTGGGGGGAACACTGAAGCTTTCTTT. Looking up the rest from reference TRBV13 and TRBJ1-1 gives the full variable domain: AAGVIQSPRHLIKEKRETATLKCYPIPRHDTVYWYQQGPGQDPQFLISFYEKMQSDKGSIPDRFSAQQFSDYHSELNMSSLELGDSALYFCASSPRGGNTEAFFGQGTRLTVV.

The chain joins TRBV7-2 to TRBJ1-1; D may be TRBD1 (5 bases). The CDR3 length is 15 residues. V gave up 3 bases and J gave up 10 bases, with 21 bases separating them. Germline values: CDR1 SGHTA, CDR2 FQGNSA. CDR3 bases: TGTGCCAGCAGCTTCGGCGTAGGGCAGGGAGTCGCAGCTTTCTTT. It is translated as CASSFGVGQGVAAFF.

This chain connects TRBV10-3 to TRBJ1-1; 8 bases are shared with TRBD1. This CDR3 spans 13 amino acids. With 3 bases clipped from V and 11 bases from J, the junction kept 8 bases outside the gene matches. Germline lookup yields CDR1 ENHRY and CDR2 SYGVKD. The chain's CDR3 is CAISDPQGAGAFF. In nucleotides, the CDR3 is TGTGCCATCAGTGATCCCCAGGGGGCAGGTGCTTTCTTT.

This clone was detected only once. The V call is TRBV7-8, the J call TRBJ2-1; D uncertain. Germline V gene data show CDR1 as SGHVS and CDR2 as FQNEAQ. V was shortened by 3 bases and J by 9 bases, with 15 bases between the two germline ends. The CDR3 has 14 amino acids. The CDR3 DNA reads as TGTGCCAGCAGCTTTGGTAACGTACCCGGTGAGCAGTTCTTC. Translated, it gives CASSFGNVPGEQFF.

V usage is TRBV10-3 and J usage is TRBJ2-3; the D gene is possibly TRBD1 (6 bases). The CDR3 sequence is 14 residues long. With 2 bases removed from V and 5 bases from J, the gap between germline ends came to 11 bases. Germline CDR1 is ENHRY and CDR2 is SYGVKD. CDR3 region: CAISEVGAIDTQYF. The CDR3 DNA is TGTGCCATCAGTGAGGTGGGGGCCATAGATACGCAGTATTTT.

This clone turned up a few times. This sequence joins TRBV6-6 and TRBJ2-7; no clear D. The CDR3 has 12 residues. V gave up 0 bases and J gave up 5 bases, with 5 bases separating them. Germline-derived CDR1 and CDR2 are MNHNY and SVGAGI (reference sequence). The CDR3 bases are TGTGCCAGCAGTTACTCGGACGACGAGCAGTACTTC. It is translated as CASSYSDDEQYF.

This chain links TRBV29-1 with TRBJ2-5; the D call may be TRBD1 or TRBD2 (5 bases each). CDR1 is SQVTM and CDR2 is ANQGSEA in the germline V gene. This CDR3 is 15 amino acids long. V was shortened by 0 bases and J by 4 bases, with 15 bases between the two germline ends. CDR3 sequence reads: CSVEDRGVAGETQYF. CDR3 in DNA: TGCAGCGTTGAAGATCGGGGCGTGGCCGGAGAGACCCAGTACTTC.

This rearrangement joins TRBV6-2 or TRBV6-3 to TRBJ1-5; D remains unclear. The CDR3 is made up of 13 amino acids. V gave up 0 bases and J gave up 3 bases, with 3 bases separating them. The germline V gene encodes CDR1 MNHEY and CDR2 SVGEGT. CDR3 region: CASSYSNNQPQHF. CDR3 coding DNA: TGTGCCAGCAGTTACTCGAACAATCAGCCCCAGCATTTT.

This chain connects TRBV19 to TRBJ1-3; D might be TRBD1 (5 bases). This CDR3 has 15 residues. Deletions cut 7 bases from V and 2 bases from J, with 15 bases between. Germline V lookup: CDR1 LNHDA, CDR2 SQIVND (reference sequence). CDR3 in amino acids: CASTMGGNPGNTIYF. CDR3 in DNA: TGTGCCAGTACCATGGGGGGAAACCCTGGAAACACCATATATTTT.

J is TRBJ2-7 and V is TRBV5-4; perhaps TRBD2 as D (5 bases). Germline assignment: CDR1 SGHNT and CDR2 YYREEE (reference sequence). The CDR3 is 15 amino acids. V was clipped by 4 bases and J by 2 bases, with 16 bases between them. The CDR3 DNA reads TGTGCCAGCAGCCCGCGTCGGGGAACGACCTACGAGCAGTACTTC. Translated, it gives CASSPRRGTTYEQYF.

The chain carries TRBV27 and TRBJ2-2; 9 nucleotides match TRBD2. The V gene's germline CDR1 is MNHEY and CDR2 SMNVEV (reference sequence). J lost 3 bases, V lost 6 bases, and 11 bases had no gene match. The CDR3 length is 17 residues. The CDR3 loop reads CASRFIGREGHTGELFF. The CDR3, as DNA: TGTGCCAGCAGATTCATCGGGCGGGAGGGTCACACCGGGGAGCTGTTTTTT.

The J gene is TRBJ1-2, the V gene TRBV19, with D maybe TRBD1 (6 bases). This CDR3 has 15 amino acids. Deletions cut 2 bases from V and 4 bases from J, with 14 bases between. In germline, CDR1 is LNHDA, CDR2 SQIVND (reference sequence). The CDR3 DNA follows: TGTGCCAGTAGTATAACCACAGGGAGTGCCTATGGCTACACCTTC. As protein: CASSITTGSAYGYTF.

The rearrangement uses TRBV5-1 and TRBJ1-1; D may be TRBD1 (6 bases). V dropped 4 bases and J dropped 4 bases, with 23 bases sitting between them. CDR1 and CDR2 from the germline V gene are SGHRS and YFSETQ. CDR3 size: 17 residues. The CDR3 spells CASSAGHRGVESTEAFF. CDR3 DNA: TGCGCCAGCAGCGCGGGACACCGCGGGGTTGAAAGCACTGAAGCTTTCTTT.

The CDR3 nucleotides are TGTGCCAGCTCACCGGGGACAGGGGGCATCACTGAAGCTTTCTTT. It translates to CASSPGTGGITEAFF. The chain is built from TRBV18 and TRBJ1-1, with 12 bases that match TRBD1. J gave up 4 bases and V 3 bases, and 3 bases lay outside the gene matches. The CDR3 is made up of 15 amino acids. CDR1 is KGHSH and CDR2 is LQKENI in the germline V gene.

The chain has TRBV7-2 and TRBJ2-4; weak D call: TRBD2 (6 bases). Germline V CDR1 and CDR2: SGHTA, FQGNSA. Trimming cost V 5 bases and J 7 bases, with 15 bases left between them. CDR3 size: 14 residues. This CDR3 is CASSPPPAGNIQYF. The CDR3 coding sequence is TGTGCCAGCAGCCCGCCGCCGGCGGGGAACATTCAGTACTTC.

CDR3 sequence (DNA): TGCGCCAGCAGCCCAACGGGACGCCCAGAGCAGTACTTC. Its translation: CASSPTGRPEQYF. This chain uses TRBV4-1 with TRBJ2-7; D assignment may be TRBD1 or TRBD2 (5 bases each). The CDR3 extends over 13 amino acids. Germline CDR1 is MGHRA and CDR2 is YSYEKL. The V and J ends lost 4 bases and 7 bases respectively, with 14 bases between them.

The CDR3 loop reads CASSKGRLGLMNTEAFF. The CDR3 DNA reads as TGTGCCAGCAGCAAAGGCCGGTTAGGGTTGATGAACACTGAAGCTTTCTTT. This chain joins TRBV21-1 and TRBJ1-1. TRBV21-1 corresponds to a pseudogene. The CDR3 consists of 17 residues.

In its sample, this clone was seen once. The rearrangement uses TRBV2 and TRBJ2-2; TRBD1 might be the D (5 bases). CDR1 and CDR2 (germline): SNHLY, FYNNEI. Deletions cut 2 bases from V and 6 bases from J, with 13 bases between. The CDR3 has 15 residues. This CDR3 is CASSEIIRDAGELFF. Here the CDR3 DNA reads TGTGCCAGCAGTGAAATCATCAGGGATGCCGGGGAGCTGTTTTTT. Full variable domain (remainder filled in from reference TRBV2 and TRBJ2-2): EPEVTQTPSHQVTQMGQEVILRCVPISNHLYFYWYRQILGQKVEFLVSFYNNEISEKSEIFDDQFSVERPDGSNFTLKIRSTKLEDSAMYFCASSEIIRDAGELFFGEGSRLTVL.

The chain links TRBV9 to TRBJ2-3; either TRBD1 or TRBD2 may fit D (5 bases each). V lost 3 bases and J lost 2, with 16 bases in between. CDR3 size: 16 residues. CDR1 SGDLS and CDR2 YYNGEE come from the germline V gene. The CDR3 here is CASSASGTSPTDTQYF. The DNA of the CDR3 is TGTGCCAGCAGCGCCTCCGGGACCTCCCCCACAGATACGCAGTATTTT.

The sample holds a few counts of this clone. The chain couples TRBV6-2 or TRBV6-3 to TRBJ1-2, with D maybe TRBD1 (5 bases). CDR3 length: 12 amino acids. V shed 5 bases and J shed 5 bases, with 9 bases lying between them. Germline V gives CDR1 MNHEY, CDR2 SVGEGT. Here the CDR3 DNA reads TGTGCCAGCAGTGCGACAGCATATGGCTACACCTTC. It yields the protein CASSATAYGYTF.

A few counts support this clone. The J gene is TRBJ1-2, the V gene TRBV6-4, with 7 bases fitting TRBD1. Trimming cost V 6 bases and J 4 bases; bases outside gene matches: 8. CDR3 length: 14 amino acids. CDR1 and CDR2 (germline): MRHNA, SNTAGT. CDR3 amino acids: CASRHEAGGYGYTF. CDR3 in DNA: TGTGCCAGCAGACATGAGGCAGGGGGCTATGGCTACACCTTC.